The rows below give T cell receptor beta chains drawn from one sample of a study of OX40 agonist ivuxolimab in advanced cancers. The table came from immunoSEQ multiplex PCR; TCRdb's copy has only in-frame clones and leaves some out. Of around 10,000 clones listed, about three quarters are singletons. The specimen was CD4+ or CD8+ T cells sorted from blood, collected in a trial of the OX40 agonist ivuxolimab. The origin of the receptors is an adult with an advanced solid tumor such as melanoma, head and neck, liver or kidney cancer. CDR3s include the opening cysteine and the closing phenylalanine or tryptophan. Each record gives: clone size, V gene, J gene, D gene, CDR3 protein, CDR3 DNA. A D gene is named only where the DNA matches it firmly. The size field is filled for only some rows; it gives once, few, many or a size class.

>few|TRBV7-9|TRBJ2-7|.
CAVQGYFYEQYF
TGTGCCGTGCAGGGCTATTTCTACGAGCAGTACTTC
>.|TRBV19|TRBJ2-1|TRBD1
CASSGQGWAYNEQFF
TGTGCCAGTAGTGGACAGGGTTGGGCTTACAATGAGCAGTTCTTC
>.|TRBV21-1|TRBJ2-2|.
CASSPPVGTNTGELFF
TGTGCCAGCAGCCCGCCAGTGGGGACGAACACCGGGGAGCTGTTTTTT
>.|TRBV4-1|TRBJ2-2|.
CASSQDSWPNTGELFF
TGCGCCAGCAGCCAAGATAGTTGGCCCAACACCGGGGAGCTGTTTTTT
>large|TRBV12-5|TRBJ1-5|TRBD1
CASASQTGVNQPQHF
TGTGCTAGTGCTTCTCAAACAGGGGTCAATCAGCCCCAGCATTTT
>few|TRBV28|TRBJ1-1|.
CASSTGSTEAFF
TGTGCCAGTAGCACAGGGAGCACTGAAGCTTTCTTT
>.|TRBV4-3|TRBJ2-5|.
CASSQASSVRGHETQYF
TGCGCCAGCAGCCAAGCCTCGTCGGTCCGGGGGCACGAGACCCAGTACTTC
>.|TRBV7-2|TRBJ2-1|.
CASSLVTNEQFF
TGTGCCAGCAGCTTGGTGACCAATGAGCAGTTCTTC
>.|TRBV5-6|TRBJ2-7|TRBD2
CASSSYPGTSGSYEQYF
TGTGCCAGCAGCTCGTACCCCGGGACTAGCGGGAGTTACGAGCAGTACTTC
>.|TRBV27|TRBJ1-2|.
CASKRQGPNYGYTF
TGTGCCAGCAAGAGGCAGGGGCCTAACTATGGCTACACCTTC
>medium-sized|TRBV5-6|TRBJ2-5|.
CASSFPGLGTHQETQYF
TGTGCCAGCAGCTTCCCCGGTTTAGGAACACACCAAGAGACCCAGTACTTC
>.|TRBV21-1|TRBJ1-1|.
CASSLTPQGVRAFF
TGTGCCAGCAGCCTCACCCCGCAGGGAGTGAGAGCTTTCTTT
>.|TRBV7-9|TRBJ2-2|TRBD1
CASSQDRGLGGELFF
TGTGCCAGCAGTCAGGACAGGGGGCTTGGCGGGGAGCTGTTTTTT
>.|TRBV5-1|TRBJ2-7|.
CASSLGGGGLNEQYF
TGCGCCAGCAGCTTGGGAGGAGGGGGGCTCAACGAGCAGTACTTC
>.|TRBV14|TRBJ2-2|.
CASSQDLGRENTGELFF
TGTGCCAGCAGCCAAGATTTGGGCAGGGAGAACACCGGGGAGCTGTTTTTT
>.|TRBV19|TRBJ2-1|TRBD2
CASSIDHRLAGVSAYNEQFF
TGTGCCAGTAGTATAGATCATCGACTAGCGGGAGTTTCAGCCTACAATGAGCAGTTCTTC
>.|TRBV28|TRBJ2-1|TRBD2
CASSQNPSGILDEQFF
TGTGCCAGCAGTCAAAACCCTAGCGGGATCTTGGATGAGCAGTTCTTC
>.|TRBV9|TRBJ2-3|.
CASSAQGRGADTQYF
TGTGCCAGCAGCGCACAGGGGAGGGGGGCAGATACGCAGTATTTT
>few|TRBV5-4|TRBJ1-1|.
CASSFDSRDTEAFF
TGTGCCAGCAGCTTCGACAGCCGGGATACTGAAGCTTTCTTT
>.|TRBV11-3|TRBJ1-2|.
CASSDRDSYYGYTF
TGTGCCAGCAGCGATAGGGACTCTTACTATGGCTACACCTTC
>.|TRBV4-1|TRBJ2-7|TRBD1
CASSQGQGYVQYF
TGCGCCAGCAGCCAGGGACAGGGCTACGTGCAGTACTTC
>.|TRBV6-4|TRBJ1-4|.
CASSAPIRAINEKLFF
TGTGCCAGCAGTGCCCCAATAAGAGCGATAAATGAAAAACTGTTTTTT
>.|TRBV29-1|TRBJ2-2|TRBD2
CSVEDRGAGELFF
TGCAGCGTTGAAGATCGGGGGGCCGGGGAGCTGTTTTTT
>once|TRBV4-3|TRBJ2-7|.
CASSQDRGSFYEQYF
TGCGCCAGCAGCCAAGATCGTGGCAGCTTTTACGAGCAGTACTTC
>few|TRBV11-2|TRBJ2-3|TRBD2
CASSLGPSGTTDTQYF
TGTGCCAGCAGCTTAGGGCCTAGCGGGACCACAGATACGCAGTATTTT
>.|TRBV27|TRBJ2-1|TRBD2
CASSKTSGRVQFF
TGTGCCAGCAGTAAGACTAGCGGGAGAGTTCAGTTCTTC
>.|TRBV7-6|TRBJ1-2|.
CASSADKDYGYTF
TGTGCCAGCAGCGCTGACAAAGACTATGGCTACACCTTC
>.|TRBV29-1|TRBJ1-5|.
CSVGEGGDLNQPQHF
TGCAGCGTTGGAGAGGGGGGCGATCTCAATCAGCCCCAGCATTTT
>once|TRBV13|TRBJ2-1|TRBD2
CASSPGLAGARGEQFF
TGTGCCAGCAGCCCCGGACTAGCGGGAGCACGGGGTGAGCAGTTCTTC
>few|TRBV6-1|TRBJ2-1|.
CASSEAGSYNEQFF
TGTGCCAGCAGTGAAGCAGGGTCCTACAATGAGCAGTTCTTC
>.|TRBV30|TRBJ1-5|.
CAWGTGLGNQPQHF
TGTGCCTGGGGCACAGGGTTGGGCAATCAGCCCCAGCATTTT
>.|TRBV7-3|TRBJ2-5|.
CASSLIGAGQETQYF
TGTGCCAGCAGCTTAATTGGGGCAGGGCAAGAGACCCAGTACTTC
>.|TRBV5-3|TRBJ2-1|TRBD2
CARSLEPRLAGLWNEQFF
TGTGCCAGAAGCTTGGAACCGCGACTAGCGGGACTTTGGAATGAGCAGTTCTTC
>.|TRBV5-5|TRBJ2-7|.
CASSSGAVRENIYEQYF
TGTGCCAGCAGTTCGGGGGCGGTCAGGGAAAATATCTACGAGCAGTACTTC
>.|TRBV28|TRBJ2-7|.
CASSPIHYEQYF
TGTGCCAGCAGTCCGATCCACTACGAGCAGTACTTC
>.|TRBV27|TRBJ2-4|.
CASRSPGVLNIQYF
TGTGCCAGCAGGAGCCCGGGGGTTTTGAACATTCAGTACTTC
>medium-sized|TRBV4-1|TRBJ2-2|.
CASSPLGANTGELFF
TGCGCCAGCAGCCCTCTTGGCGCGAACACCGGGGAGCTGTTTTTT
>.|TRBV9|TRBJ2-1|TRBD2
CASSETSGGHNEQFF
TGTGCCAGCAGCGAGACTAGCGGGGGCCACAATGAGCAGTTCTTC
>.|TRBV27|TRBJ1-2|.
CASRGPYGYTF
TGTGCCAGCAGGGGACCCTACGGCTACACCTTC
>few|TRBV7-8|TRBJ2-1|.
CASSLEGFEGYNEQFF
TGTGCCAGCAGCTTAGAAGGGTTCGAGGGGTACAATGAGCAGTTCTTC
>.|TRBV7-6|TRBJ2-3|TRBD2
CASSSSGRATTDTQYF
TGTGCCAGCAGCTCAAGCGGGAGGGCCACCACAGATACGCAGTATTTT
>.|TRBV11-2|TRBJ2-1|TRBD2
CASSLWGGSSYNEQFF
TGTGCCAGCAGCTTATGGGGCGGGAGCTCCTACAATGAGCAGTTCTTC
>.|TRBV27|TRBJ2-5|TRBD2
CASSPWAGGKETQYF
TGTGCCAGCAGTCCTTGGGCGGGGGGGAAGGAGACCCAGTACTTC
>.|TRBV4-2|TRBJ2-3|TRBD1
CASSQEGRLGTGFDTQYF
TGTGCCAGCAGCCAAGAGGGAAGACTTGGGACAGGATTCGATACGCAGTATTTT
>.|TRBV29-1|TRBJ2-7|.
CSAREAATYEQYF
TGCAGCGCCAGGGAGGCGGCGACCTACGAGCAGTACTTC